This T cell receptor beta chain was identified in a study of vaccination and CD4 T cells after COVID-19. As for the study in general: Either a CEFX pool, an HIV-1 Nef pool, or no peptide was added to control cultures. Study-wide results and caveats: Spike mono-reactivity held for 304 of 307 vaccine-specific clones in convalescent patients.

The CDR3 runs to 15 residues. Germline V gene sequence: CDR1 SGHDT, CDR2 YYEEEE. Germline trimming cut 4 bases from V and 4 bases from J; bases unmatched to any gene: 8. At the Johns Hopkins FTIC core, DNA taken from cultured CD4+ T cells was sequenced by way of the Oncomine TCR Beta short-read assay. Cultured CD4+ T cells yielded the extracted genomic DNA. TCRdb passed the PCR reads through MiXCR, listing each CDR3 protein once. This repertoire shows over 15,000 distinct CDR3 sequences, less than 70% found once; its top ten account for approximately 7.4%. In the case of this clonotype: What it binds is not known.

As to treatment: roughly ten-day PBMC culture with coronavirus spike peptide pools or control peptides (ViraFEST assay). Via ViraFEST, peptide pools expanded antigen-specific T cells before TCR sequencing. This chain connects TRBV5-6 to TRBJ1-5, with 7 bases identical to TRBD1. The receptor's source is a human donor who had recovered from COVID-19. Sequences were obtained from CD4+ T cells from blood, cultured in vitro. In DNA form, the CDR3 reads TGTGCCAGCAGCCTGATGCTGGGACAGAATCAGCCCCAGCATTTT. It yields the protein CASSLMLGQNQPQHF.